These T cell receptor beta chains were read from a single sample in a study of T-cell reconstitution after alpha-beta-depleted transplantation in children. TCRdb called the PCR reads again in MiXCR, with one record for every CDR3 protein. There are tens of thousands of distinct CDR3 sequences in the sample; around 56% occur only once, and under 40% lies in the top ten. Sequenced material: peripheral blood, taken before TCRalphabeta/CD19-depleted stem cell transplant. The receptors here all came from a boy in the first two years of life with SCID, due to receive a stem cell transplant. Both conserved end residues are part of each CDR3. D genes are given only for firm matches. Clone size is stated in some rows and not others, as once, few, many or a class when expanded.

CDR3	DNA	size	D	V	J
CASSLGSSQETQYF	TGTGCCAGCAGTTTAGGGTCTAGCCAAGAGACCCAGTACTTC	-	-	TRBV27	TRBJ2-5
CSVYGGETQYF	TGCAGCGTTTATGGGGGTGAGACCCAGTACTTC	-	-	TRBV29-1	TRBJ2-5
CASSLTVSTDTQYF	TGTGCCAGCAGCCTGACAGTTTCCACAGATACGCAGTATTTT	few	-	TRBV7-6	TRBJ2-3
CASSFDGTGNTIYF	TGTGCCAGCAGCTTTGATGGAACTGGAAACACCATATATTTT	-	-	TRBV7-2	TRBJ1-3
CASSGSGGPQYF	TGTGCCAGCTCCGGAAGCGGGGGTCCGCAGTATTTT	few	TRBD2	TRBV6-6	TRBJ2-3
CASRSQGDVLAGARRSHTDTQYF	TGTGCCAGCAGATCGCAGGGCGACGTCCTAGCGGGGGCCCGAAGATCCCACACAGATACGCAGTATTTT	-	TRBD2	TRBV7-9	TRBJ2-3
CASSFGGGNSPLHF	TGTGCCAGCAGTTTCGGAGGCGGAAATTCACCCCTCCACTTT	-	-	TRBV12-3/TRBV12-4	TRBJ1-6
CASSQALGSRSYEQYF	TGCGCCAGCAGCCAAGCTCTGGGCAGCCGAAGCTACGAGCAGTACTTC	-	-	TRBV4-3	TRBJ2-7
CSARDLTGVFTDTQYF	TGCAGTGCTAGAGATCTAACAGGGGTTTTTACAGATACGCAGTATTTT	-	TRBD1	TRBV20-1	TRBJ2-3
CASSSPGTRHTGELFF	TGTGCCAGCAGTTCCCCCGGGACTAGACACACCGGGGAGCTGTTTTTT	few	TRBD2	TRBV6-5	TRBJ2-2
CSARDGGAAGGGQPQHF	TGCAGTGCTAGAGATGGGGGCGCAGCAGGAGGGGGTCAGCCCCAGCATTTT	-	-	TRBV20-1	TRBJ1-5
CASSFGTLRTGELFF	TGTGCCAGCAGCTTCGGGACTTTACGCACCGGGGAGCTGTTTTTT	many	-	TRBV7-2	TRBJ2-2
CSAIPDIGRQPQHF	TGCAGTGCTATTCCGGACATAGGTCGACAGCCCCAGCATTTT	-	-	TRBV20-1	TRBJ1-5
CASSPPRGAYEQYF	TGCGCCAGCAGCCCTCCCCGGGGGGCCTACGAGCAGTACTTC	-	TRBD2	TRBV5-1	TRBJ2-7
CASSSRTSGPYNEQFF	TGTGCCAGCAGCTCACGGACTAGCGGACCCTACAATGAGCAGTTCTTC	-	TRBD2	TRBV9	TRBJ2-1
CSARPGQGMGDYTF	TGCAGTGCTAGGCCGGGACAGGGTATGGGAGACTACACCTTC	-	TRBD1	TRBV20-1	TRBJ1-2
CASSHGQTPTDTQYF	TGTGCCAGCAGTCATGGACAAACCCCCACAGATACGCAGTATTTT	once	-	TRBV28	TRBJ2-3
CCANDPGQGGQTTEAFF	TGCTGTGCTAACGACCCGGGACAGGGGGGCCAAACTACTGAAGCTTTCTTT	once	TRBD1	TRBV20-1	TRBJ1-1
CASSGGRIWNEQFF	TGTGCCAGCAGCGGGGGGAGGATATGGAATGAGCAGTTCTTC	many	-	TRBV7-9	TRBJ2-1
CASSLVAEPRGDEQFF	TGCGCCAGCAGCTTGGTGGCCGAGCCTAGGGGGGATGAGCAGTTCTTC	-	-	TRBV5-1	TRBJ2-1
CASSQVQGRDSPLHF	TGCGCCAGCAGCCAAGTTCAGGGGCGGGATTCACCCCTCCACTTT	few	-	TRBV4-3	TRBJ1-6
CASSSTPGAYPDTQYF	TGTGCCAGCAGCTCGACGCCAGGGGCATACCCAGATACGCAGTATTTT	-	-	TRBV14	TRBJ2-3
CASSLALLAGDLADTQYF	TGTGCCAGCAGCTTAGCCCTACTAGCGGGGGACCTGGCAGATACGCAGTATTTT	-	TRBD2	TRBV7-2	TRBJ2-3
CASERRRGCQETQYF	TGCGCCAGTGAGAGGCGTCGGGGGTGCCAAGAGACCCAGTACTTC	-	-	TRBV10-1	TRBJ2-5
CASSYGTGNTGELFF	TGTGCCAGCAGTTACGGGACAGGGAACACCGGGGAGCTGTTTTTT	-	TRBD1	TRBV6-5	TRBJ2-2
CASSQDRRASGTDTQYF	TGTGCCAGCAGCCAAGATAGGAGGGCCTCAGGCACAGATACGCAGTATTTT	-	-	TRBV4-2	TRBJ2-3